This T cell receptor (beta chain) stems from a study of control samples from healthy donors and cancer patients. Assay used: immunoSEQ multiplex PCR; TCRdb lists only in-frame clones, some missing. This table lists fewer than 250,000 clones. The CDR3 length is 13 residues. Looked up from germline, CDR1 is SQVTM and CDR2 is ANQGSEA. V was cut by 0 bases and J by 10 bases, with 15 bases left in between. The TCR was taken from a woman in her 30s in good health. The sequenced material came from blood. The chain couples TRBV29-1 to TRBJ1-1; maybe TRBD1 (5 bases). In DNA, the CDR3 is TGCAGCGTTGAAGATTGGGACCCGAGTGTAGCTTTCTTT. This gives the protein CSVEDWDPSVAFF.